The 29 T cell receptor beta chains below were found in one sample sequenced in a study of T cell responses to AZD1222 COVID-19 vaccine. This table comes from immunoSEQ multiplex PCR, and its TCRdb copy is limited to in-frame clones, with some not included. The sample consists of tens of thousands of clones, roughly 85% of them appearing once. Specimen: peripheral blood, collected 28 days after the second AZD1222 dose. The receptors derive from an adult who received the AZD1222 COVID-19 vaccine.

CDR3 loop: CASSRGQANYGYTF. The CDR3 DNA reads as TGTGCCAGCAGCCGTGGACAGGCCAACTATGGCTACACCTTC. The J gene is TRBJ1-2, the V gene TRBV3-1 (or the pseudogene TRBV3-2); the match to TRBD1 covers 7 bases. This CDR3 comprises 14 residues. The ends lost 4 bases at V and 2 bases at J; junction bases unmatched: 4. CDR1 and CDR2 from the germline V gene are LGHDT and YNNKEL (reference sequence).

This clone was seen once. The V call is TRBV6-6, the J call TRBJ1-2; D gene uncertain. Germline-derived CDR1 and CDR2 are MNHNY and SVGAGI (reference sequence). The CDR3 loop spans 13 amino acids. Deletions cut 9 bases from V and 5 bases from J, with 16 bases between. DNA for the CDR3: TGTGCCAGTTCTAGTGTAAATCAGTATGGCTACACCTTC. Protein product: CASSSVNQYGYTF.

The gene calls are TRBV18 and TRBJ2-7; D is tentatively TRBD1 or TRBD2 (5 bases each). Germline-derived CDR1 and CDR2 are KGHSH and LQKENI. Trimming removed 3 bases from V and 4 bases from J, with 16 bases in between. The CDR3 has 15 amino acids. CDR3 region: CASSPPGRSMYEQYF. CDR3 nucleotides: TGTGCCAGCTCACCCCCGGGACGGAGTATGTACGAGCAGTACTTC.

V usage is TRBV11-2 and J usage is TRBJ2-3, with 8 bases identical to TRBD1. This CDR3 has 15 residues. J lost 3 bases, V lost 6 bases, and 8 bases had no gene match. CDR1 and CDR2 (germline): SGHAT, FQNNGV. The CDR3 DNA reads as TGTGCCAGCAGGGAACAGGGGGGAGCAACAGATACGCAGTATTTT. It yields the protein CASREQGGATDTQYF.

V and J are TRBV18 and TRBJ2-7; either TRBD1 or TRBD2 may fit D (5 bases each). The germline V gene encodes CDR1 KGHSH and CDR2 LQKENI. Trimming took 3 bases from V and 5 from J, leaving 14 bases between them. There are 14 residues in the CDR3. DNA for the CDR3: TGTGCCAGCTCACCCGGGGCCACCCTGGACGAGCAGTACTTC. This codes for CASSPGATLDEQYF.

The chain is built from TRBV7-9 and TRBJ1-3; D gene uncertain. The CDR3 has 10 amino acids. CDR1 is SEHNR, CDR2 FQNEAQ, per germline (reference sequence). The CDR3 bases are TGTGTATGGTCTGGAAACACCATATATTTT. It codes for CVWSGNTIYF.

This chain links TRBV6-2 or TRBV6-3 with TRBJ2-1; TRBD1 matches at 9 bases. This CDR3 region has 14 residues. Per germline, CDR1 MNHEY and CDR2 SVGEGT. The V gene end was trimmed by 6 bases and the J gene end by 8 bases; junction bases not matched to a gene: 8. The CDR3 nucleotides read TGTGCCAGCAGCCCCGGGACAGGGCTGGATGAGCAGTTCTTC. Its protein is CASSPGTGLDEQFF.

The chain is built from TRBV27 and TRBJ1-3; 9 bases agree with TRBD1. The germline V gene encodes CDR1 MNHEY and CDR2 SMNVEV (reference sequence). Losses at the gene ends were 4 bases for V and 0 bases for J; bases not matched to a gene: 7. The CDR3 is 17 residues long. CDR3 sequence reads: CASSSGTGRFSGNTIYF. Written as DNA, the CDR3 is TGTGCCAGCAGTTCGGGGACAGGGAGGTTCTCTGGAAACACCATATATTTT.

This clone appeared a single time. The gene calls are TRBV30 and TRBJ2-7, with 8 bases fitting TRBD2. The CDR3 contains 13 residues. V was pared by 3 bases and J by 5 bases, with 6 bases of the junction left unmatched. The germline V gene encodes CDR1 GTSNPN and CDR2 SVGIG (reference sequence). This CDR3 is CAWRYGRAHEQYF. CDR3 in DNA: TGTGCCTGGAGGTACGGGAGGGCCCACGAGCAGTACTTC.

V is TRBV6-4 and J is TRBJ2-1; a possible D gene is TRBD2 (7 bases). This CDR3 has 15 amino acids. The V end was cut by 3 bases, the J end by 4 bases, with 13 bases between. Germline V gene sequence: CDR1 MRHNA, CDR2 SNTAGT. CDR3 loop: CASSEGGGRYNEQFF. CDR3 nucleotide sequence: TGTGCCAGCAGTGAGGGCGGGGGCCGTTACAATGAGCAGTTCTTC.

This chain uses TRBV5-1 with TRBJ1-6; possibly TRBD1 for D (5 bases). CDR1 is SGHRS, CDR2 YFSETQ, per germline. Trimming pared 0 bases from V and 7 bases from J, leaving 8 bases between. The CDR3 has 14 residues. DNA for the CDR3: TGCGCCAGCAGCTTGGGACAGTTAAATTCACCCCTCCACTTT. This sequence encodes CASSLGQLNSPLHF.

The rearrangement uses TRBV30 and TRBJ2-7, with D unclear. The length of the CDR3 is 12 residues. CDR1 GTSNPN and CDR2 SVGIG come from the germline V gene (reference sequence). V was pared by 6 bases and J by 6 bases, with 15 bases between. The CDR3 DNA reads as TGTGCCTGCAACAAAGGGCCAGGCGAGCAGTACTTC. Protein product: CACNKGPGEQYF.

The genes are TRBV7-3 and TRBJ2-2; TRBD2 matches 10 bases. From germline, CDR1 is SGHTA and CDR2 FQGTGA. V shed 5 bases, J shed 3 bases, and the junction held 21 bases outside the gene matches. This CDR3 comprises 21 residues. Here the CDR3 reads CASSPRGKVAGGRSDTGELFF. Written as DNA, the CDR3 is TGTGCCAGCAGCCCGAGGGGTAAAGTAGCGGGAGGAAGGTCGGACACCGGGGAGCTGTTTTTT.

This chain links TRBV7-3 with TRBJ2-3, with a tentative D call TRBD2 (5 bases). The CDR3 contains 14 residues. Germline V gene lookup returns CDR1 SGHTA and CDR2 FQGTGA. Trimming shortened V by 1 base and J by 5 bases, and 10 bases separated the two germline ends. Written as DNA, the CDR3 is TGTGCCAGCAGCTTAAGGACTGCTCAAGATACGCAGTATTTT. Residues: CASSLRTAQDTQYF.

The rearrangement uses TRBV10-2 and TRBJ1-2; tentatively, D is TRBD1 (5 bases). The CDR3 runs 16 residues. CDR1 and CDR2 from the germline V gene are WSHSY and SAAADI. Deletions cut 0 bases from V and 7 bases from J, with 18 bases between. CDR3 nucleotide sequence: TGCGCCAGCAGTGAGTCCGGGGACCCCCAGACGACTGGCTACACCTTC. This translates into CASSESGDPQTTGYTF.

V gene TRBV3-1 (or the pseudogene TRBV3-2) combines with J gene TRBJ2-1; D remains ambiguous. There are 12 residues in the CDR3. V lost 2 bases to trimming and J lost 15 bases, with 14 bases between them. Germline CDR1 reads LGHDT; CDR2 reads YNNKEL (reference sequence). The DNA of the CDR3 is TGTGCCAGCAGCCAATCCAGTTCACCCGGGTTCTTC. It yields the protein CASSQSSSPGFF.

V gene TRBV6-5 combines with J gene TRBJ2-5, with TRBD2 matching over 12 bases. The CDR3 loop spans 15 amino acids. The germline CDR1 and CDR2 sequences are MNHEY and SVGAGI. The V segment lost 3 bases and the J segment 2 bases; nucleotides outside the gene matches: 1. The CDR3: CASSYGLAGQETQYF. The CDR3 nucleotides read TGTGCCAGCAGTTATGGACTAGCGGGACAAGAGACCCAGTACTTC.

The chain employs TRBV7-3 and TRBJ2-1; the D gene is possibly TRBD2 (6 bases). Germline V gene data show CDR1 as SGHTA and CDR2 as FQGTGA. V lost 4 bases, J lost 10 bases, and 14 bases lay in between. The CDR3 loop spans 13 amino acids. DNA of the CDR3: TGTGCCAGCAGCTCCCTCTCGGCGGGAGAGCAGTTCTTC. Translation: CASSSLSAGEQFF.

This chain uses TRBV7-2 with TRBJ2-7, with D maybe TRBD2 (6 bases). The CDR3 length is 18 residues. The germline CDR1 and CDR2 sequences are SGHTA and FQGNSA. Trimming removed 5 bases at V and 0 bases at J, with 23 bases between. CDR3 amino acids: CASSPAPEVAASSYEQYF. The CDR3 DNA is TGTGCCAGCAGCCCCGCCCCGGAGGTAGCGGCCAGCTCCTACGAGCAGTACTTC. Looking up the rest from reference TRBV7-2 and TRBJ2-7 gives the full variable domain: GAGVSQSPSNKVTEKGKDVELRCDPISGHTALYWYRQSLGQGLEFLIYFQGNSAPDKSGLPSDRFSAERTGGSVSTLTIQRTQQEDSAVYLCASSPAPEVAASSYEQYFGPGTRLTVT.

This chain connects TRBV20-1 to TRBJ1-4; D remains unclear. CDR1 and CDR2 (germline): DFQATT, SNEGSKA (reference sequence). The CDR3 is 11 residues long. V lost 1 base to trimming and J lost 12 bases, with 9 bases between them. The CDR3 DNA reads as TGCAGTGCTAGAGGTTCGTCTCAACTGTTTTTT. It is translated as CSARGSSQLFF.

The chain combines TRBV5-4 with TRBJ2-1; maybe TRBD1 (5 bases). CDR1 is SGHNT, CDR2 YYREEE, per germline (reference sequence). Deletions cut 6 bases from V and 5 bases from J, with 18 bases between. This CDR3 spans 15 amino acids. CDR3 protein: CASINWAAGHNEQFF. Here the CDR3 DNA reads TGTGCCAGCATCAACTGGGCGGCAGGGCACAATGAGCAGTTCTTC.

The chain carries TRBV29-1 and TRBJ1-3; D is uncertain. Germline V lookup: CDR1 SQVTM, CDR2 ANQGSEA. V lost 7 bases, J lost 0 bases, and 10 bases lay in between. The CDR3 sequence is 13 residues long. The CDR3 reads CSARRSSGNTIYF. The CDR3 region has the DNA TGCAGCGCAAGGAGGAGCTCTGGAAACACCATATATTTT.

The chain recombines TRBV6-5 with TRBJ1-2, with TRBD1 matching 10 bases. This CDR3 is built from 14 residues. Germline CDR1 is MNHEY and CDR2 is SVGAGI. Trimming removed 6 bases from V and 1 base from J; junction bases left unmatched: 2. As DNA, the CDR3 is TGTGCCAGCAGGACAGGGGGCCTTAACTATGGCTACACCTTC. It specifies CASRTGGLNYGYTF.

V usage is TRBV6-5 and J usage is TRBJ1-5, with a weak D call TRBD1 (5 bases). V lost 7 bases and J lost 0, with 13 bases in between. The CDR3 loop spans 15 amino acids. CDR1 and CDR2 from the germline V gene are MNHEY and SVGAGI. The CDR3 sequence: CASTPARGSNQPQHF. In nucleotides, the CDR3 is TGTGCCAGCACTCCAGCGAGGGGTAGCAATCAGCCCCAGCATTTT.

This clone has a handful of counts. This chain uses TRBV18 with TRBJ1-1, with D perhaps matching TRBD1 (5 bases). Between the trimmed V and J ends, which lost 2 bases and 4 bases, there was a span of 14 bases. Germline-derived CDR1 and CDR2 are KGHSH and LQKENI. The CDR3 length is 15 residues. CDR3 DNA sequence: TGTGCCAGCTCACCATTTTCCCAGGGATCCACTGAAGCTTTCTTT. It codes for CASSPFSQGSTEAFF.

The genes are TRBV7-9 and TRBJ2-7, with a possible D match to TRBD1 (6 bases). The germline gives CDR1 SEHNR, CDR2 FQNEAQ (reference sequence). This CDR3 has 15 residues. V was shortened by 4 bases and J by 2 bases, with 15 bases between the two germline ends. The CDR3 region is CASSSAQGKAYEQYF. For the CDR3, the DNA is TGTGCCAGCAGCTCTGCACAGGGAAAGGCCTACGAGCAGTACTTC.

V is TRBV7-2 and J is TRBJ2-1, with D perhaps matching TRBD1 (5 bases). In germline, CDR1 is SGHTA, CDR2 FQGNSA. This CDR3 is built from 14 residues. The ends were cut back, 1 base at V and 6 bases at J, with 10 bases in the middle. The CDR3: CASSLGGRANEQFF. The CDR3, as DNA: TGTGCCAGCAGCTTAGGAGGCAGGGCCAATGAGCAGTTCTTC.

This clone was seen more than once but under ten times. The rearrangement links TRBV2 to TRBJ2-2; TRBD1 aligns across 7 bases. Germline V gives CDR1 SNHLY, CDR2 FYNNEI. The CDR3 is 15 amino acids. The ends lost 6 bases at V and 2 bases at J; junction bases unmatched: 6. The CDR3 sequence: CASSEDRLNTGELFF. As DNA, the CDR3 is TGTGCCAGCAGCGAGGACAGGTTAAACACCGGGGAGCTGTTTTTT.

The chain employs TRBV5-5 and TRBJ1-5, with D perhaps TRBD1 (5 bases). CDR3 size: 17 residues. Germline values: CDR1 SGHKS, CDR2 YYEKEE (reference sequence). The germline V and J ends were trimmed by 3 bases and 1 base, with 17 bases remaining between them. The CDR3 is CASSSRGPTLSNQPQHF. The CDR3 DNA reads TGTGCCAGCAGCTCCCGGGGACCCACCCTCAGCAATCAGCCCCAGCATTTT.